Below, 29 T cell receptor beta chains from the same sample are listed, as sequenced in a study of cytomegalovirus exposure and HLA in healthy donors. The PCR contained 60 Vbeta and 13 Jbeta primers. Method: immunoSEQ multiplex PCR; TCRdb's copy keeps in-frame clones and lacks some. There are under 200,000 clones in the sample; around 77% occur only once, and 1% lies in the top ten. The sequenced sample was PBMCs. The receptor source for this set is a woman aged 45 to 65 in good health and CMV-seropositive.

This clone was seen more than once but under ten times. The V call is TRBV28, the J call TRBJ1-5; 7 bases map to TRBD1. Germline loops: CDR1 MDHEN, CDR2 SYDVKM. The CDR3 is 14 amino acids. Trimming removed 4 bases from V and 9 bases from J; junction bases left unmatched: 9. CDR3 DNA sequence: TGTGCCAGCAGTTCCCCAGGCTCAGGGGGGCCCCAGCATTTT. Translated, it gives CASSSPGSGGPQHF.

J is TRBJ2-3 and V is TRBV28; 11 bases are shared with TRBD2. The CDR3 spans 20 residues. V lost 3 bases to trimming and J lost 1 base; unmatched junction nucleotides: 15. The germline V gene has CDR1 MDHEN and CDR2 SYDVKM. The CDR3 sequence is CASSFPQGAIAGGGTDTQYF. CDR3 DNA sequence: TGTGCCAGCAGTTTCCCACAGGGGGCAATAGCGGGAGGGGGCACAGATACGCAGTATTTT.

CDR3 residues: CASSLDWRVQEQFF. CDR3 coding DNA: TGTGCCAGCAGCTTAGATTGGAGGGTACAGGAGCAGTTCTTC. The chain couples TRBV11-3 to TRBJ2-1, with D possibly being TRBD2 (6 bases). CDR1 is SGHNT, CDR2 YENEEA, per germline. The CDR3 is 14 amino acids. Trimming took off 0 bases at V and 10 bases at J, with 13 bases between the two ends.

Here the CDR3 DNA reads TGTGCCAGCAGCCCCAGGGTAGCGGGGGGAAATGAGCAGTTCTTC. It is translated as CASSPRVAGGNEQFF. The chain recombines TRBV11-2 with TRBJ2-1; TRBD2 aligns across 10 bases. Unmatched junction bases numbered 8, after V lost 5 bases and J lost 7 bases. Looked up from germline, CDR1 is SGHAT and CDR2 is FQNNGV. The CDR3 consists of 15 residues.

This clone came up a few times. This chain uses TRBV2 with TRBJ2-1, with TRBD2 identical over 7 bases. Per germline, CDR1 SNHLY and CDR2 FYNNEI. V was pared by 8 bases and J by 0 bases, with 4 bases of the junction left unmatched. The CDR3 is 14 amino acids. CDR3 sequence reads: CASGRALSYNEQFF. The CDR3 DNA reads TGTGCCAGCGGGAGGGCCCTCTCCTACAATGAGCAGTTCTTC.

The chain carries TRBV19 and TRBJ1-3; the match to TRBD1 covers 7 bases. Germline-derived CDR1 and CDR2 are LNHDA and SQIVND (reference sequence). This CDR3 is built from 14 residues. J was trimmed by 7 bases and V by 6 bases; bases with no gene match: 9. CDR3 loop: CASRDRLESNTIYF. DNA for the CDR3: TGTGCCAGTAGGGACAGGCTGGAGTCGAACACCATATATTTT.

The rearrangement joins TRBV4-3 to TRBJ2-1, with 7 bases aligning to TRBD2. Trimming took 0 bases from V and 10 from J; bases not matched to a gene: 9. The CDR3 runs 15 residues. Germline CDR1 reads LGHNA; CDR2 reads YSLEER. The CDR3 is CASSQDSWDGGEQFF. As DNA, the CDR3 is TGCGCCAGCAGCCAAGATTCTTGGGACGGGGGGGAGCAGTTCTTC.

The chain combines TRBV4-3 with TRBJ2-1; possible D gene TRBD1, 5 bases. The CDR3 spans 17 residues. Per the germline V gene, CDR1 is LGHNA and CDR2 is YSLEER. Trimming took 0 bases from V and 3 from J, leaving 15 bases between them. In DNA, the CDR3 is TGCGCCAGCAGCCAAGACACAGGCGGACCCGGCTACAATGAGCAGTTCTTC. The encoded protein is CASSQDTGGPGYNEQFF.

The chain recombines TRBV28 with TRBJ2-2; perhaps TRBD2 as D (6 bases). With 3 bases removed from V and 4 bases from J, the gap between germline ends came to 15 bases. CDR1 and CDR2 (germline): MDHEN, SYDVKM. The CDR3 covers 16 residues. The CDR3 reads CASSFGGLVGTGELFF. The CDR3 bases are TGTGCCAGCAGTTTTGGGGGGTTGGTCGGCACCGGGGAGCTGTTTTTT.

V and J are TRBV7-3 and TRBJ2-7; D is perhaps TRBD1 (6 bases). The length of the CDR3 is 13 residues. Germline V lookup: CDR1 SGHTA, CDR2 FQGTGA. V was cut by 5 bases and J by 6 bases, with 14 bases left in between. Here the CDR3 DNA reads TGTGCCAGCAGCCTAGGGGGTGTGGGCGAGCAGTACTTC. Translation gives CASSLGGVGEQYF.

This chain joins TRBV7-6 and TRBJ2-1; 11 bases line up with TRBD2. Germline V gene lookup returns CDR1 SGHVS and CDR2 FNYEAQ. This CDR3 is 15 amino acids long. Unmatched junction bases numbered 4, after V lost 1 base and J lost 8 bases. The chain's CDR3 is CASSLGTSGSYEQFF. Here the CDR3 DNA reads TGTGCCAGCAGCTTAGGGACTAGCGGGTCATATGAGCAGTTCTTC. The full variable domain, in which reference TRBV7-6 and TRBJ2-1 provide the parts outside the CDR3, is GAGVSQSPRYKVTKRGQDVALRCDPISGHVSLYWYRQALGQGPEFLTYFNYEAQQDKSGLPNDRFSAERPEGSISTLTIQRTEQRDSAMYRCASSLGTSGSYEQFFGPGTRLTVL.

The chain recombines TRBV6-6 with TRBJ2-5, with D tentatively TRBD2 (6 bases). CDR3 length: 11 amino acids. Trimming shortened V by 7 bases and J by 5 bases, and 8 bases separated the two germline ends. The germline V gene has CDR1 MNHNY and CDR2 SVGAGI (reference sequence). CDR3 sequence reads: CASTAGETQYF. CDR3 nucleotides: TGTGCCAGCACGGCGGGGGAGACCCAGTACTTC.

This chain links TRBV29-1 with TRBJ1-5, with D possibly TRBD1 on 5 matching bases. This CDR3 has 12 amino acids. The germline V gene has CDR1 SQVTM and CDR2 ANQGSEA. The germline V and J ends were trimmed by 5 bases and 2 bases, with 7 bases remaining between them. In DNA form, the CDR3 reads TGCAGCGTTAAGACAGGCAATCAGCCCCAGCATTTT. This sequence encodes CSVKTGNQPQHF.

This clone has only one observation. This chain joins TRBV5-1 and TRBJ1-1, with 8 bases matching TRBD1. The CDR3 has 15 amino acids. With 4 bases clipped from V and 1 base from J, the junction kept 6 bases outside the gene matches. From germline, CDR1 is SGHRS and CDR2 YFSETQ. The CDR3 is CASSTTGGRNTEAFF. Written as DNA, the CDR3 is TGCGCCAGCAGCACTACAGGGGGGAGGAACACTGAAGCTTTCTTT.

A few counts support this clone. The chain uses TRBV6-5 and TRBJ2-7; a possible D gene is TRBD1 (5 bases). The CDR3 loop spans 13 amino acids. In germline, CDR1 is MNHEY, CDR2 SVGAGI. V was pared by 5 bases and J by 7 bases, with 15 bases between. The CDR3 here is CASSRDGHEEQYF. CDR3 in DNA: TGTGCCAGCAGTCGAGACGGACACGAAGAGCAGTACTTC.

V usage is TRBV7-2 and J usage is TRBJ2-3; TRBD2 agrees at 8 bases. The V segment lost 5 bases and the J segment 1 base; nucleotides outside the gene matches: 11. There are 17 residues in the CDR3. The germline CDR1 and CDR2 sequences are SGHTA and FQGNSA. CDR3 sequence (DNA): TGTGCCAGCAGCAGAGAGGGAGCGGGGGCCGGCACAGATACGCAGTATTTT. Protein sequence: CASSREGAGAGTDTQYF. Full variable domain (remainder filled in from reference TRBV7-2 and TRBJ2-3): GAGVSQSPSNKVTEKGKDVELRCDPISGHTALYWYRQSLGQGLEFLIYFQGNSAPDKSGLPSDRFSAERTGGSVSTLTIQRTQQEDSAVYLCASSREGAGAGTDTQYFGPGTRLTVL.

The rearrangement links TRBV5-1 to TRBJ2-5, with a possible D match to TRBD1 (5 bases). The germline gives CDR1 SGHRS, CDR2 YFSETQ. This CDR3 region has 18 residues. V lost 1 base and J lost 4, with 23 bases in between. This chain's CDR3 is CASSLRAGLVILGETQYF. CDR3 DNA: TGCGCCAGCAGCTTGAGGGCAGGGCTTGTGATTTTAGGAGAGACCCAGTACTTC. The full variable domain, its missing parts supplied by reference TRBV5-1 and TRBJ2-5, is KAGVTQTPRYLIKTRGQQVTLSCSPISGHRSVSWYQQTPGQGLQFLFEYFSETQRNKGNFPGRFSGRQFSNSRSEMNVSTLELGDSALYLCASSLRAGLVILGETQYFGPGTRLLVL.

The chain links TRBV5-1 to TRBJ2-3; 8 bases map to TRBD2. V shed 1 base, J shed 0 bases, and the junction held 4 bases outside the gene matches. Germline CDR1 is SGHRS and CDR2 is YFSETQ. CDR3 size: 16 residues. The CDR3 region has the DNA TGCGCCAGCAGCTTGAACCCTAGCGGGAGCACAGATACGCAGTATTTT. Amino acid sequence: CASSLNPSGSTDTQYF.

The genes are TRBV28 and TRBJ1-3; D remains unclear. CDR1 and CDR2 from the germline V gene are MDHEN and SYDVKM. The ends were cut back, 8 bases at V and 0 bases at J, with 14 bases in the middle. CDR3 length: 15 amino acids. The CDR3 region is CASLPVESSGNTIYF. CDR3 in DNA: TGTGCCAGCCTTCCCGTAGAAAGCTCTGGAAACACCATATATTTT. Supplemented by reference TRBV28 and TRBJ1-3, the full variable domain reads DVKVTQSSRYLVKRTGEKVFLECVQDMDHENMFWYRQDPGLGLRLIYFSYDVKMKEKGDIPEGYSVSREKKERFSLILESASTNQTSMYLCASLPVESSGNTIYFGEGSWLTVV.

The chain links TRBV2 to TRBJ1-4, with TRBD1 identical over 8 bases. CDR3 size: 14 residues. Germline V gene data show CDR1 as SNHLY and CDR2 as FYNNEI. With V trimmed by 5 bases and J by 8 bases, 7 bases remained unmatched. The CDR3 DNA reads TGTGCCAGCAGTAAGACAGGGGCAGGGGAAAAACTGTTTTTT. As protein: CASSKTGAGEKLFF.

The CDR3 nucleotides read TGTGCCAGCAGTGAGAGCGGGAGTACTATATACGAGCAGTACTTC. Translated, it gives CASSESGSTIYEQYF. The chain recombines TRBV9 with TRBJ2-7, with 8 positions matching TRBD2. There are 15 residues in the CDR3. Germline assignment: CDR1 SGDLS and CDR2 YYNGEE. V was clipped by 5 bases and J by 4 bases; unmatched bases: 11.

The J gene is TRBJ1-3, the V gene TRBV30; possible D gene TRBD1, 5 bases. Germline CDR1 reads GTSNPN; CDR2 reads SVGIG (reference sequence). CDR3 length equals 11 residues. With 4 bases removed from V and 7 bases from J, the gap between germline ends came to 8 bases. The CDR3, as DNA: TGTGCCTGGACAGGGAGGAACACCATATATTTT. It encodes CAWTGRNTIYF.

As to this clone: Within the sample, other DNA sequences also encode this same CDR3. The chain carries TRBV11-2 and TRBJ1-3; D not resolved. V gave up 2 bases and J gave up 0 bases, with 5 bases separating them. Looked up from germline, CDR1 is SGHAT and CDR2 is FQNNGV. This CDR3 comprises 14 residues. In nucleotides, the CDR3 is TGTGCCAGCAGCTTAAGCGACTCTGGAAACACCATATATTTT. Translated, it gives CASSLSDSGNTIYF. Drawing the rest from reference TRBV11-2 and TRBJ1-3, the complete variable domain is EAGVAQSPRYKIIEKRQSVAFWCNPISGHATLYWYQQILGQGPKLLIQFQNNGVVDDSQLPKDRFSAERLKGVDSTLKIQPAKLEDSAVYLCASSLSDSGNTIYFGEGSWLTVV.

This chain connects TRBV6-6 to TRBJ2-3; TRBD2 might be the D (6 bases). The ends were cut back, 2 bases at V and 2 bases at J, with 14 bases in the middle. Per the germline V gene, CDR1 is MNHNY and CDR2 is SVGAGI (reference sequence). The CDR3 is made up of 16 amino acids. The CDR3 reads CASSYAPLGLTDTQYF. The CDR3 DNA reads as TGTGCCAGCAGTTACGCACCGTTGGGACTCACAGATACGCAGTATTTT.

The chain employs TRBV29-1 and TRBJ2-3; D is undetermined. In germline, CDR1 is SQVTM, CDR2 ANQGSEA. The CDR3 contains 11 residues. Deletions cut 6 bases from V and 6 bases from J, with 10 bases between. The DNA for the CDR3 is TGCAGCGTGGAGCTTGGGGATACGCAGTATTTT. It translates to CSVELGDTQYF.

V is TRBV18 and J is TRBJ1-1; 10 bases are shared with TRBD1. J lost 0 bases, V lost 4 bases, and 5 bases had no gene match. CDR1 is KGHSH, CDR2 LQKENI, per germline. This CDR3 has 16 residues. Here the CDR3 reads CASSLWTGGMNTEAFF. CDR3 coding DNA: TGTGCCAGCTCACTCTGGACAGGGGGGATGAACACTGAAGCTTTCTTT. The entire variable domain, with the rest obtained from reference TRBV18 and TRBJ1-1, is as follows: NAGVMQNPRHLVRRRGQEARLRCSPMKGHSHVYWYRQLPEEGLKFMVYLQKENIIDESGMPKERFSAEFPKEGPSILRIQQVVRGDSAAYFCASSLWTGGMNTEAFFGQGTRLTVV.

This rearrangement joins TRBV9 to TRBJ2-2; perhaps TRBD1 as D (6 bases). The CDR3 has 16 residues. Trimming pared 4 bases from V and 3 bases from J, leaving 16 bases between. The germline CDR1 and CDR2 sequences are SGDLS and YYNGEE. CDR3 DNA: TGTGCCAGCAGCCTTTTCCGGACAGAAGACACCGGGGAGCTGTTTTTT. Translation gives CASSLFRTEDTGELFF.

Comment on this clone: Germline is not matched at one junction end, which may reflect a read error. This chain joins TRBV7-7 and TRBJ2-7; TRBD1 matches at 10 bases. CDR3 size: 14 residues. Germline lookup yields CDR1 SSHAT and CDR2 FNYEAQ (reference sequence). The CDR3 loop is CASSRGQGTHEQYF. The CDR3 nucleotides read TGTGCTAGCAGCCGGGGACAGGGGACCCACGAGCAGTACTTC.

The rearrangement links TRBV5-6 to TRBJ2-5; D is undetermined. This CDR3 spans 11 amino acids. CDR1 and CDR2 (germline): SGHDT, YYEEEE. Trimming removed 0 bases at V and 10 bases at J, with 7 bases between. CDR3 coding DNA: TGTGCCAGCAGCTTGGAGGCTAGCCAGTACTTC. Translated: CASSLEASQYF.